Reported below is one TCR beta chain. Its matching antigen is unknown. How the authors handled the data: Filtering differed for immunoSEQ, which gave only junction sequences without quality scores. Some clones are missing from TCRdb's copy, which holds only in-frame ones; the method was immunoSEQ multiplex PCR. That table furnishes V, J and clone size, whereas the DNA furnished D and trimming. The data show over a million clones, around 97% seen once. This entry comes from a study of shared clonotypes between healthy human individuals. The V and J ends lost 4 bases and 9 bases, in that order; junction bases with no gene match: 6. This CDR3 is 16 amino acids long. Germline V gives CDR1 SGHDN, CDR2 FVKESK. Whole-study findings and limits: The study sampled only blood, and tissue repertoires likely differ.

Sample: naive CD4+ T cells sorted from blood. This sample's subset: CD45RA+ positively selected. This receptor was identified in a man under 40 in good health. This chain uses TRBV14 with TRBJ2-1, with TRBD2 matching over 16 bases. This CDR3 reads CASSPGTSGRGGEQFF. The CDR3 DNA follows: TGTGCCAGCAGCCCGGGGACTAGCGGGAGGGGTGGTGAGCAGTTCTTC.